Included here is one T cell receptor beta chain sequence, with context. TCRdb's table, derived via immunoSEQ multiplex PCR, lists solely in-frame clones and lacks some. The table records under 200,000 clones, about 86% of them present only once. CDR1 MNHNY and CDR2 SVGAGI come from the germline V gene (reference sequence). The V and J ends lost 5 bases and 4 bases, in that order; junction bases with no gene match: 5. The CDR3 consists of 16 residues. These data belong to a study of blood T cell repertoires in COVID-19. Study information: The analysed material was cDNA or gDNA that came from T cells, B-cell-depleted T cells, or PBMCs.

The chain couples TRBV6-6 to TRBJ2-6; 10 bases fit TRBD1. The sample was peripheral blood. The receptor comes from a man aged 18 to 35 with active or convalescent COVID-19. DNA for the CDR3: TGTGCCAGCAGTCGACAGGGGGCGGGCGGGGCCAACGTCCTGACTTTC. The encoded protein is CASSRQGAGGANVLTF.